This T cell receptor (beta chain) is from a study of cytomegalovirus exposure and HLA in healthy donors. The CDR3 covers 13 residues. This PCR relied on a set of 60 Vbeta primers and 13 Jbeta primers. The method was immunoSEQ multiplex PCR; TCRdb's version includes in-frame clones alone and lacks a portion of them. The sample has about 220,000 clones, more than 75% seen once. Findings and caveats of the study: It was reported that the classifier diagnosed cytomegalovirus status with high specificity and sensitivity in both the original and validation cohorts. According to the study, approximately 150 TCR beta chains were cytomegalovirus-associated. Rarity marked most TCR sequences, yet some public TCRs occurred in many donors.

In the case of this clone: As yet, its antigen is unknown.

This chain joins TRBV21-1 and TRBJ2-7; TRBD1, the table's D call, lacks a check against the DNA. TRBV21-1 is a pseudogene segment. This clonotype was obtained from a woman aged 35 to 49 in good health and CMV-seropositive. Sequencing was done on a sample of PBMCs. CDR3 in amino acids: CARGFPSSYEQYF. CDR3 DNA sequence: TGTGCCAGGGGCTTTCCGAGCTCCTACGAGCAGTACTTC.